Listed below are T cell receptor beta chains from one sample, sequenced in a study of shared clonotypes between healthy human individuals. The protocol was immunoSEQ multiplex PCR, while the TCRdb copy is restricted to in-frame clones and leaves out a portion. Among 450,000 to 500,000 clones, 70% to 80% were seen once, and the ten largest hold 10% to 15%. Sequencing was carried out using PBMCs. Source of these receptors: a woman between 40 and 50 years old in good health. Some clones in this sample may be carry-over from other donors' samples. Each CDR3 is given with its conserved first and last residue. Each record gives: V gene, clone size, CDR3 protein. Only some rows state a clone size, as once, few, many or a class for expanded clones.

v_gene: TRBV18
abundance: .
CDR3aa: CASSPTQETQYF

v_gene: TRBV6-1
abundance: once
CDR3aa: CASSGNGQNYGYTF

v_gene: TRBV7-8
abundance: once
CDR3aa: CASSSHSLSTDTQYF

v_gene: TRBV27
abundance: .
CDR3aa: CASSLSSGTSGSREQFF

v_gene: TRBV30
abundance: .
CDR3aa: CAFTKGQGNQPQHF

v_gene: TRBV28
abundance: .
CDR3aa: CASKSQYNEQFF

v_gene: TRBV6-1
abundance: few
CDR3aa: CASSGRGNTEAFF

v_gene: TRBV25-1
abundance: few
CDR3aa: CASRESRPSGSYEQYF

v_gene: TRBV10-3
abundance: once
CDR3aa: CAISDPGQGLLEQYF

v_gene: TRBV7-8
abundance: .
CDR3aa: CASSFGTGGGEQYF

v_gene: TRBV4-2
abundance: .
CDR3aa: CASSQDPTHYATNEKLFF

v_gene: TRBV7-6
abundance: .
CDR3aa: CASSLMSAGTVHEQFF

v_gene: TRBV5-1
abundance: .
CDR3aa: CASSLSIINEKLFF

v_gene: TRBV30
abundance: once
CDR3aa: CAWNVAVSTDTQYF

v_gene: TRBV7-9
abundance: .
CDR3aa: CASSFLGGVHSEAFF

v_gene: TRBV2
abundance: few
CDR3aa: CASWRLAKNIQYF

v_gene: TRBV5-6
abundance: .
CDR3aa: CASSLFRDNTNQPQHF

v_gene: TRBV4-2
abundance: once
CDR3aa: CASSRKVGGSSYEQYF

v_gene: TRBV28
abundance: .
CDR3aa: CASSLQGRWDEQYF

v_gene: TRBV28
abundance: .
CDR3aa: CASSLDSNSGNTIYF

v_gene: TRBV7-9
abundance: .
CDR3aa: CASSFGSAGGGDTQYF

v_gene: TRBV28
abundance: .
CDR3aa: CASSLALGLAGLGYEQYF

v_gene: TRBV19
abundance: .
CDR3aa: CASRVYGRLSNQPQHF

v_gene: TRBV6-1
abundance: once
CDR3aa: CASSDLTGGSANEKLFF

v_gene: TRBV5-6
abundance: .
CDR3aa: CASSTGTGITDTQYF

v_gene: TRBV5-1
abundance: .
CDR3aa: CASSPSTSGRIGEQFF

v_gene: TRBV28
abundance: .
CDR3aa: CASSTGSDTQYF

v_gene: TRBV5-4
abundance: few
CDR3aa: CASSLGGLAPYNEQFF

v_gene: TRBV19
abundance: .
CDR3aa: CASSSSGRAGDTQYF

v_gene: TRBV6-6
abundance: .
CDR3aa: CASSYSKGNYGYTF

v_gene: TRBV9
abundance: .
CDR3aa: CASSFRSGISTGELFF

v_gene: TRBV18
abundance: once
CDR3aa: CASSAGFEQYF